This T cell receptor beta chain came from a study of T cell responses to AZD1222 COVID-19 vaccine. V gave up 3 bases and J gave up 5 bases, with 16 bases separating them. The CDR3 is 15 amino acids. In germline, CDR1 is LNHNV, CDR2 YYDKDF (reference sequence). Sequencing was performed with immunoSEQ multiplex PCR; in TCRdb, only in-frame clones are kept and a portion is missing. The data contain approximately 77,000 clones, about 90% of them singletons. This clone was found once. Its target is not known. Study conclusions and caveats: White British ancestry dominated among donors, who included more females, and clonal diversity was possibly underestimated. Only after the peak T cell response were repertoires sampled. Close to half of spike-specific TCRs reportedly recognize unmutated variant regions.

This TCR came from an adult in good health. This rearrangement joins TRBV15 to TRBJ2-5; D could derive from TRBD1 or TRBD2 (6 bases each). The sequenced sample was peripheral blood, obtained on day 0 of MenACWY control vaccination. The CDR3 DNA follows: TGTGCCACCAGCAGCGGGGGCGGACGTTCGGAGACCCAGTACTTC. This gives the protein CATSSGGGRSETQYF.